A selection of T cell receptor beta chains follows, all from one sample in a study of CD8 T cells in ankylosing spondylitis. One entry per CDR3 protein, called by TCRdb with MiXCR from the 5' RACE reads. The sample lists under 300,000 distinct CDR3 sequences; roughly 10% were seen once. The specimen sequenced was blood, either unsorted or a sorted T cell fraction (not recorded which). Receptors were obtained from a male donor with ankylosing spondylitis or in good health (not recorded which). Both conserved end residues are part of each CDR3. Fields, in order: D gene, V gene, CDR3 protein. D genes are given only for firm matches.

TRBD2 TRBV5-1 CASSSTSGWGETQYF
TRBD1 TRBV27 CASSLTGTGHFDEQFF
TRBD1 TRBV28 CATRDRGRDTQYF
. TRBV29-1 CSVRIQENTEAFF
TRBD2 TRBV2 CASSELERDRYEQYF
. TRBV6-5 CASSYRPGVRVWELFF
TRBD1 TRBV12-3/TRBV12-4 CASNPTGAEAFF
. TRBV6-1 CASRTRELLNQPQHF
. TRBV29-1 CSVERTLGEQYF
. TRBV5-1 CASSPSRGTDTQYF
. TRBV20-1 CSARDLGWLITDTQYF
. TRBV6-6 CASGGPQETQYF
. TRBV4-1 CASSQFPTGLSKETQYF
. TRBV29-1 CSVPIQGRGFYGYTF
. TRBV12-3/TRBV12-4 CASMVGALNTEAFF
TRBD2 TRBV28 CASSLMGGRVKTQYF
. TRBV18 CATSPGPTSNTGELFF
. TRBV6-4 CASRGDLNTGELFF
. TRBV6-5 CASSYEGGYGYTF
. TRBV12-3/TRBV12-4 CASSLRPPGQNTEAFF